One and the same sample provided the 32 T cell receptor beta chains below, sequenced in a study of blood T cell repertoires in COVID-19. Generated by immunoSEQ multiplex PCR, the TCRdb table keeps only in-frame clones and is missing some. The table has 200,000 to 250,000 clones, around 86% seen once. The source material was peripheral blood. The receptors derive from a man aged 50 or older with acute or convalescent COVID-19.

This clone was seen only once. This CDR3 is also generated by other DNA sequences in the sample. The J gene is TRBJ2-5, the V gene TRBV20-1; maybe TRBD2 (6 bases). Trimming took 3 bases from V and 4 from J, leaving 6 bases between them. Germline assignment: CDR1 DFQATT and CDR2 SNEGSKA (reference sequence). CDR3 size: 11 residues. DNA of the CDR3: TGCAGTGCTAGGGGGGGAGAGACCCAGTACTTC. This codes for CSARGGETQYF.

The chain carries TRBV12-3 or TRBV12-4 and TRBJ2-1; D is perhaps TRBD1 (5 bases). Trimming stripped 7 bases from V and 6 bases from J, with 10 bases between. CDR3 length: 12 residues. CDR3 nucleotide sequence: TGTGCCAGCACCCTGACAGTCAATGAGCAGTTCTTC. Protein product: CASTLTVNEQFF.

The chain is built from TRBV2 and TRBJ1-6, with 7 bases that match TRBD1. Losses at the gene ends were 9 bases for V and 7 bases for J; bases not matched to a gene: 3. CDR1 SNHLY and CDR2 FYNNEI come from the germline V gene. CDR3 length: 12 residues. CDR3 amino acids: CARGQPNSPLHF. The CDR3 DNA reads as TGTGCCAGGGGACAGCCGAATTCACCCCTCCACTTT.

This chain's CDR3 is CASSDRKGGNQPQHF. The CDR3 nucleotides read TGTGCCAGCAGTGATAGGAAGGGAGGCAATCAGCCCCAGCATTTT. The chain uses TRBV2 and TRBJ1-5; D unclear. V lost 3 bases and J lost 2, with 11 bases in between. CDR1 is SNHLY, CDR2 FYNNEI, per germline. CDR3 length equals 15 residues.

V is TRBV3-1 (or the pseudogene TRBV3-2) and J is TRBJ1-5; 7 bases align to TRBD1. The CDR3 totals 16 residues. CDR1 is LGHDT, CDR2 YNNKEL, per germline (reference sequence). Trimming at V came to 5 bases and at J to 4 bases, leaving 11 bases not matched to a gene. DNA for the CDR3: TGTGCCAGCAGCTGGGGGACAGCTGGGCGGAATCAGCCCCAGCATTTT. Protein sequence: CASSWGTAGRNQPQHF.

The chain has TRBV6-5 and TRBJ2-4; possibly TRBD2 for D (7 bases). The CDR3 consists of 15 residues. With 2 bases removed from V and 6 bases from J, the gap between germline ends came to 14 bases. Germline assignment: CDR1 MNHEY and CDR2 SVGAGI. The CDR3 spells CASSYGGGAGNIQYF. CDR3 nucleotide sequence: TGTGCCAGCAGTTACGGAGGGGGGGCTGGAAACATTCAGTACTTC.

The V call is TRBV4-1, the J call TRBJ1-5; TRBD1 is a possible D gene (6 bases). This CDR3 comprises 16 residues. Trimming stripped 0 bases from V and 0 bases from J, with 9 bases between. Germline-derived CDR1 and CDR2 are MGHRA and YSYEKL. CDR3 protein: CASSQEGGDSNQPQHF. The CDR3 DNA reads as TGCGCCAGCAGCCAAGAAGGGGGAGATAGCAATCAGCCCCAGCATTTT.

The chain links TRBV27 to TRBJ1-3, with TRBD1 matching over 8 bases. V gave up 0 bases and J gave up 4 bases; unmatched junction bases: 5. Germline values: CDR1 MNHEY, CDR2 SMNVEV (reference sequence). The CDR3 runs 16 residues. The CDR3 nucleotides read TGTGCCAGCAGTTTATCAGGACAGGGTTTAGGAAACACCATATATTTT. Protein product: CASSLSGQGLGNTIYF.

This clone was observed a handful of times. The rearrangement links TRBV19 to TRBJ1-1, with D perhaps matching TRBD1 (5 bases). V was pared by 5 bases and J by 1 base, with 14 bases between. Germline V gene sequence: CDR1 LNHDA, CDR2 SQIVND (reference sequence). CDR3 length: 15 residues. This chain's CDR3 is CASSPGRGRNTEAFF. The CDR3 DNA sequence: TGTGCCAGTAGTCCCGGGAGGGGCCGGAACACTGAAGCTTTCTTT. Combining the CDR3 with reference TRBV19 and TRBJ1-1 gives the whole variable domain DGGITQSPKYLFRKEGQNVTLSCEQNLNHDAMYWYRQDPGQGLRLIYYSQIVNDFQKGDIAEGYSVSREKKESFPLTVTSAQKNPTAFYLCASSPGRGRNTEAFFGQGTRLTVV.

Concerning this clone: This sample also contains other DNA sequences that code for the same CDR3. This chain uses TRBV5-4 with TRBJ2-3; 7 bases align to TRBD2. CDR1 and CDR2 from the germline V gene are SGHNT and YYREEE (reference sequence). Germline trimming cut 4 bases from V and 1 base from J; bases unmatched to any gene: 9. CDR3 length: 16 residues. CDR3 DNA sequence: TGTGCCAGCAGCCTTAGACTGGCGGGGGGCACAGATACGCAGTATTTT. As protein: CASSLRLAGGTDTQYF.

The chain carries TRBV11-2 and TRBJ1-5, with no clear D. Per the germline V gene, CDR1 is SGHAT and CDR2 is FQNNGV. Between the trimmed V and J ends, which lost 0 bases and 1 base, there was a span of 7 bases. The CDR3 loop spans 15 amino acids. This chain's CDR3 is CASSLDATSNQPQHF. The CDR3 bases are TGTGCCAGCAGCTTAGATGCAACAAGCAATCAGCCCCAGCATTTT. The full variable domain, with the rest looked up from reference TRBV11-2 and TRBJ1-5, is EAGVAQSPRYKIIEKRQSVAFWCNPISGHATLYWYQQILGQGPKLLIQFQNNGVVDDSQLPKDRFSAERLKGVDSTLKIQPAKLEDSAVYLCASSLDATSNQPQHFGDGTRLSIL.

The genes are TRBV9 and TRBJ1-2; no clear D. CDR3 size: 16 residues. The V end was cut by 4 bases, the J end by 3 bases, with 19 bases between. The germline V gene has CDR1 SGDLS and CDR2 YYNGEE. CDR3 region: CASSPSPTEYYYGYTF. The CDR3 region has the DNA TGTGCCAGCAGCCCCAGCCCCACGGAGTACTACTATGGCTACACCTTC.

This sequence joins TRBV19 and TRBJ1-6; TRBD1 is a possible D gene (5 bases). Germline CDR1 and CDR2: LNHDA and SQIVND (reference sequence). CDR3 length: 15 amino acids. With 4 bases removed from V and 5 bases from J, the gap between germline ends came to 12 bases. CDR3 loop: CASSTQGVDNSPLHF. CDR3 bases: TGTGCCAGTAGTACCCAAGGGGTGGATAATTCACCCCTCCACTTT.

The CDR3 coding sequence is TGTGCCAGCAGAGCCGCCGGGGGGGCGTACGAGCAGTACTTC. Amino acid sequence: CASRAAGGAYEQYF. J is TRBJ2-7 and V is TRBV25-1, with TRBD2 matching 8 bases. Germline V lookup: CDR1 MGHDK, CDR2 SYGVNS. This CDR3 comprises 14 residues. V dropped 6 bases and J dropped 4; count of bases not matched to a gene: 8.

This chain uses TRBV5-1 with TRBJ1-1, with D tentatively TRBD1 (6 bases). This CDR3 has 16 residues. Germline CDR1 is SGHRS and CDR2 is YFSETQ. The V end lost 3 bases, the J end lost 1 base, and 16 bases lay between the germline ends. DNA of the CDR3: TGCGCCAGCAGCTCCTCCGAGACAGGCCGGAACACTGAAGCTTTCTTT. The encoded protein is CASSSSETGRNTEAFF.

The chain combines TRBV19 with TRBJ1-2; weak D call: TRBD1 (5 bases). This CDR3 has 14 residues. V was trimmed by 3 bases and J by 6 bases, leaving 14 bases between them. Per the germline V gene, CDR1 is LNHDA and CDR2 is SQIVND (reference sequence). CDR3 sequence reads: CASSMDMGIDGYTF. DNA of the CDR3: TGTGCCAGTAGTATGGACATGGGGATTGATGGCTACACCTTC.

The V and J genes are TRBV4-1 and TRBJ2-1; no definite D call. Germline lookup yields CDR1 MGHRA and CDR2 YSYEKL. V was pared by 0 bases and J by 4 bases, with 22 bases between. CDR3 length equals 19 residues. The CDR3 nucleotides read TGCGCCAGCAGCCAAGATCCCCACGTGTTAGGCGGCTCGTACAATGAGCAGTTCTTC. It specifies CASSQDPHVLGGSYNEQFF.

The V and J genes are TRBV2 and TRBJ2-7; 8 bases are shared with TRBD1. Germline values: CDR1 SNHLY, CDR2 FYNNEI. J lost 0 bases, V lost 4 bases, and 5 bases had no gene match. The CDR3 extends over 15 amino acids. The CDR3 reads CASSGAGTGSYEQYF. CDR3 DNA: TGTGCCAGCAGTGGCGCCGGGACAGGCTCCTACGAGCAGTACTTC.

The chain is built from TRBV19 and TRBJ1-2, with no clear D. This CDR3 is built from 13 residues. The V and J ends lost 8 bases and 4 bases respectively, with 14 bases between them. In germline, CDR1 is LNHDA, CDR2 SQIVND (reference sequence). The DNA for the CDR3 is TGTGCCAGTTCGCAGAGGGCCTCCTATGGCTACACCTTC. This encodes CASSQRASYGYTF.

The gene calls are TRBV27 and TRBJ1-2; TRBD1 might be the D (6 bases). CDR3 length: 14 amino acids. Trimming pared 9 bases from V and 7 bases from J, leaving 21 bases between. Germline CDR1 MNHEY, CDR2 SMNVEV (reference sequence). CDR3: CASKFGRGTSGYTF. DNA for the CDR3: TGTGCCAGTAAGTTCGGCAGGGGTACTTCTGGCTACACCTTC.

For the CDR3, the DNA is TGTGCCAGCAGTTTAAGTAGCGGGGGTACGCAGTATTTT. Protein product: CASSLSSGGTQYF. This chain connects TRBV12-3 or TRBV12-4 to TRBJ2-3; 9 bases are shared with TRBD2. This CDR3 spans 13 amino acids. V lost 2 bases and J lost 8; bases outside the gene matches: 2.

The chain recombines TRBV6-5 with TRBJ1-6, with TRBD1 matching over 7 bases. The trim removed 7 bases at V and 7 bases at J, leaving 10 bases unmatched. This CDR3 has 15 amino acids. Germline loops: CDR1 MNHEY, CDR2 SVGAGI. The CDR3 bases are TGTGCCAGCACCTACGAGGGGGCTCAGAATTCACCCCTCCACTTT. Its translation is CASTYEGAQNSPLHF.

This chain connects TRBV2 to TRBJ1-1; no firm D call. Germline V gene lookup returns CDR1 SNHLY and CDR2 FYNNEI. Trimming removed 3 bases from V and 6 bases from J, with 17 bases in between. The CDR3 covers 15 residues. The CDR3 DNA reads TGTGCCAGCAGTGACCCTACGGGGTCGGACGCTGAAGCTTTCTTT. Translated, it gives CASSDPTGSDAEAFF.

The genes are TRBV21-1 and TRBJ1-4; the listed D gene, TRBD1, was not tested against the DNA. TRBV21-1 is classified as a pseudogene. There are 15 residues in the CDR3. The CDR3 region is CASSKRGQGNEKLFF. The CDR3 DNA reads TGTGCCAGCAGCAAAAGGGGACAGGGGAATGAAAAACTGTTTTTT.

The chain carries TRBV4-1 and TRBJ2-1; tentative D call: TRBD2 (6 bases). With 2 bases removed from V and 2 bases from J, the gap between germline ends came to 13 bases. This CDR3 region has 16 residues. In germline, CDR1 is MGHRA, CDR2 YSYEKL. The CDR3, as DNA: TGCGCCAGCAGCCAAAGAGCACTAGCTACCTACAATGAGCAGTTCTTC. It specifies CASSQRALATYNEQFF.

With respect to this clone: This likely traces to a read error, being one base from a far larger clone. The chain uses TRBV10-2 and TRBJ2-7, with 7 bases fitting TRBD1. CDR1 and CDR2 (germline): WSHSY, SAAADI. CDR3 length equals 16 residues. CDR3 nucleotides: TGCGCCAGCGGGCCTCGGGACAGCCCGTGGGATTCACCCCTCCACTTC. The encoded protein is CASGPRDSPWDSPLHF.

V usage is TRBV5-4 and J usage is TRBJ1-2, with a weak D call TRBD1 (5 bases). CDR3 length: 15 amino acids. Per the germline V gene, CDR1 is SGHNT and CDR2 is YYREEE (reference sequence). V dropped 0 bases and J dropped 2 bases, with 11 bases sitting between them. CDR3 amino acids: CASSLVAGPNYGYTF. The CDR3 bases are TGTGCCAGCAGCTTGGTCGCAGGGCCCAACTATGGCTACACCTTC.

This clone came up a few times. The V call is TRBV28, the J call TRBJ1-2; D perhaps matches TRBD1 (5 bases). CDR1 and CDR2 from the germline V gene are MDHEN and SYDVKM. Trimming cost V 4 bases and J 4 bases, with 7 bases left between them. The CDR3 is 12 amino acids. The CDR3: CASSSGSYGYTF. CDR3 nucleotide sequence: TGTGCCAGCAGTTCAGGGTCCTATGGCTACACCTTC.

The sample holds one count of this clone. The chain has TRBV18 and TRBJ1-1; 9 positions match TRBD1. Unmatched junction bases numbered 2, after V lost 3 bases and J lost 0 bases. The CDR3 loop spans 15 amino acids. The V gene's germline CDR1 is KGHSH and CDR2 LQKENI. This CDR3 is CASSPGTGLNTEAFF. The CDR3 coding sequence is TGTGCCAGCTCACCGGGGACAGGGTTGAACACTGAAGCTTTCTTT.

The chain carries TRBV28 and TRBJ2-1, with TRBD2 matching over 9 bases. The V gene's germline CDR1 is MDHEN and CDR2 SYDVKM. Trimming removed 5 bases from V and 0 bases from J; junction bases left unmatched: 11. This CDR3 spans 18 amino acids. The CDR3 nucleotides read TGTGCCAGCAGTCCCCGCAGCGGGGGGCCGAGCTCCTACAATGAGCAGTTCTTC. It is translated as CASSPRSGGPSSYNEQFF.

The table lists this clone with a few counts. V usage is TRBV4-1 and J usage is TRBJ2-3, with 7 bases aligning to TRBD1. The CDR3 covers 13 residues. Germline trimming cut 4 bases from V and 5 bases from J; bases unmatched to any gene: 3. Germline lookup yields CDR1 MGHRA and CDR2 YSYEKL. As DNA, the CDR3 is TGCGCCAGCAGCCTCCAGGGGGAAGATACGCAGTATTTT. As protein: CASSLQGEDTQYF.

The chain combines TRBV5-1 with TRBJ2-7; D not certain. The CDR3 runs to 14 residues. CDR1 SGHRS and CDR2 YFSETQ come from the germline V gene. V was clipped by 3 bases and J by 0 bases, with 10 bases between them. CDR3 DNA sequence: TGCGCCAGCAGCTCTGGCGGTAGCTCCTACGAGCAGTACTTC. It yields the protein CASSSGGSSYEQYF.